What follows are 19 T cell receptor beta chains derived from one specimen sequenced in a study of blood T cell repertoires in COVID-19 (dated by TCRdb to 2018 to 2021). Library creation used the immunoSEQ multiplex PCR assay. TCRdb re-hosts the immuneACCESS table, in-frame sequences only. Its copies lack some clones; in the studies checked, an unresolved V gene accounts for under half of them, and the cause for the rest is not known. The sample table shows around 150,000 clones, and roughly 80% are seen once. The leading ten clones occupy around 7.1% of the sample. The sample taken for sequencing was PBMCs or T cells enriched from blood (not recorded which). The source of these receptors is a man in his forties or fifties who had recovered from COVID-19.

This clone was recorded at least ten times. The rearrangement joins TRBV6-2 or TRBV6-3 to TRBJ1-5; 7 nucleotides align to TRBD1. The V and J ends lost 7 bases and 1 base, in that order; junction bases with no gene match: 7. This CDR3 spans 15 amino acids. Germline V gene sequence: CDR1 MNHEY, CDR2 SVGEGT. This CDR3 reads CASTPRGQSNQPQHF. CDR3 bases: TGTGCCAGCACCCCGAGGGGACAGAGCAATCAGCCCCAGCATTTT.

A word on this clone: Different DNA sequences within this sample yield the same CDR3. The chain has TRBV30 and TRBJ2-3; D possibly corresponds to TRBD2 (6 bases). Germline CDR1 reads GTSNPN; CDR2 reads SVGIG (reference sequence). The CDR3 runs 14 residues. V gave up 3 bases and J gave up 1 base, with 11 bases separating them. The CDR3 region has the DNA TGTGCCTGGAGCCTTGGCGGGGGCACAGATACGCAGTATTTT. The encoded protein is CAWSLGGGTDTQYF.

With regard to this clone: The sample holds other DNA sequences that translate to the same CDR3. The rearrangement uses TRBV6-5 and TRBJ1-5, with D tentatively TRBD1 (6 bases). V lost 6 bases to trimming and J lost 4 bases, with 10 bases between them. Looked up from germline, CDR1 is MNHEY and CDR2 is SVGAGI. The CDR3 length is 13 residues. As DNA, the CDR3 is TGTGCCAGCAGACTCCAGGGGAATCAGCCCCAGCATTTT. This encodes CASRLQGNQPQHF.

This chain uses TRBV7-3 with TRBJ2-5, with D maybe TRBD2 (6 bases). The V gene's germline CDR1 is SGHTA and CDR2 FQGTGA. The CDR3 sequence is 15 residues long. Deletions cut 5 bases from V and 4 bases from J, with 17 bases between. The CDR3 bases are TGTGCCAGCAGCCAAGGTACTAGCCGTCCAGAGACCCAGTACTTC. Residues: CASSQGTSRPETQYF.

The chain combines TRBV7-6 with TRBJ2-1, with 7 bases identical to TRBD1. The CDR3 has 17 amino acids. Per germline, CDR1 SGHVS and CDR2 FNYEAQ. The trim removed 1 base at V and 6 bases at J, leaving 12 bases unmatched. CDR3 nucleotides: TGTGCCAGCAGCTTAGAATCGACAGGGAGTTCCCTCAATGAGCAGTTCTTC. Its translation: CASSLESTGSSLNEQFF.

The genes are TRBV2 and TRBJ1-2, with TRBD1 identical over 10 bases. J lost 6 bases, V lost 3 bases, and 4 bases had no gene match. The CDR3 loop spans 14 amino acids. Germline CDR1 SNHLY, CDR2 FYNNEI. The CDR3 here is CASSDAGTGDGYTF. The CDR3 DNA follows: TGTGCCAGCAGTGACGCCGGGACAGGGGATGGCTACACCTTC.

J is TRBJ1-2 and V is TRBV11-2; no definite D call. This CDR3 has 13 residues. V was cut by 1 base and J by 3 bases, with 6 bases left in between. Germline CDR1 SGHAT, CDR2 FQNNGV. CDR3: CASSLVRDYGYTF. In DNA, the CDR3 is TGTGCCAGCAGCTTAGTTCGGGACTATGGCTACACCTTC. Filled out from reference TRBV11-2 and TRBJ1-2, the complete variable domain reads EAGVAQSPRYKIIEKRQSVAFWCNPISGHATLYWYQQILGQGPKLLIQFQNNGVVDDSQLPKDRFSAERLKGVDSTLKIQPAKLEDSAVYLCASSLVRDYGYTFGSGTRLTVV.

This clone was observed a single time. V is TRBV30 and J is TRBJ2-7; 8 bases are a match to TRBD1. The CDR3 spans 19 residues. Germline V gives CDR1 GTSNPN, CDR2 SVGIG (reference sequence). With V trimmed by 1 base and J by 0 bases, 17 bases remained unmatched. The CDR3 DNA reads TGTGCCTGGAGTGGGACGGACAGGGAGCTTAGTTGGGACTCCTACGAGCAGTACTTC. This encodes CAWSGTDRELSWDSYEQYF.

The chain combines TRBV6-5 with TRBJ1-4; maybe TRBD1 (6 bases). The CDR3 length is 15 residues. Germline lookup yields CDR1 MNHEY and CDR2 SVGAGI. Trimming took 2 bases from V and 1 from J, leaving 8 bases between them. CDR3 residues: CASSYTDRTNEKLFF. In DNA, the CDR3 is TGTGCCAGCAGTTACACGGACAGAACTAATGAAAAACTGTTTTTT.

The CDR3 DNA follows: TGTGCCAGCGACAGGGAGAGGAATCAGCCCCAGCATTTT. It codes for CASDRERNQPQHF. The chain couples TRBV2 to TRBJ1-5; 7 bases line up with TRBD1. The V gene's germline CDR1 is SNHLY and CDR2 FYNNEI. Trimming cost V 8 bases and J 4 bases; bases outside gene matches: 5. The CDR3 sequence is 13 residues long. Filled out from reference TRBV2 and TRBJ1-5, the complete variable domain reads EPEVTQTPSHQVTQMGQEVILRCVPISNHLYFYWYRQILGQKVEFLVSFYNNEISEKSEIFDDQFSVERPDGSNFTLKIRSTKLEDSAMYFCASDRERNQPQHFGDGTRLSIL.

CDR3 bases: TGCGCCAGCAGCTTGGAAGGCAGGGGTACCCTCCACTTT. This codes for CASSLEGRGTLHF. The chain recombines TRBV5-1 with TRBJ1-6; the D gene is possibly TRBD1 (6 bases). V was cut by 0 bases and J by 14 bases, with 12 bases left in between. The CDR3 loop spans 13 amino acids. Germline CDR1 is SGHRS and CDR2 is YFSETQ.

The chain uses TRBV19 and TRBJ1-1; no firm D call. This CDR3 contains 11 residues. With 4 bases removed from V and 5 bases from J, the gap between germline ends came to 5 bases. The germline CDR1 and CDR2 sequences are LNHDA and SQIVND (reference sequence). CDR3 amino acids: CASSTGTEAFF. As DNA, the CDR3 is TGTGCCAGTAGTACGGGGACTGAAGCTTTCTTT. Complete variable domain (other parts from reference TRBV19 and TRBJ1-1): DGGITQSPKYLFRKEGQNVTLSCEQNLNHDAMYWYRQDPGQGLRLIYYSQIVNDFQKGDIAEGYSVSREKKESFPLTVTSAQKNPTAFYLCASSTGTEAFFGQGTRLTVV.

The rearrangement joins TRBV14 to TRBJ1-3, with 8 bases that match TRBD1. V trimming: 3 bases; J trimming: 4 bases; junction bases outside the gene matches: 5. Looked up from germline, CDR1 is SGHDN and CDR2 is FVKESK. The CDR3 has 15 residues. The CDR3 here is CASSHPGGAGNTIYF. The CDR3 region has the DNA TGTGCCAGCAGCCATCCAGGGGGCGCAGGAAACACCATATATTTT.

This sequence joins TRBV5-6 and TRBJ1-5; D may be TRBD1 (5 bases). V was trimmed by 1 base and J by 0 bases, leaving 11 bases between them. The CDR3 runs to 16 residues. In germline, CDR1 is SGHDT, CDR2 YYEEEE. CDR3 nucleotide sequence: TGTGCCAGCAGCTTGATGAGGGGACTTAGCAATCAGCCCCAGCATTTT. It specifies CASSLMRGLSNQPQHF.

The genes are TRBV7-6 and TRBJ2-7; 8 bases are shared with TRBD1. CDR1 is SGHVS and CDR2 is FNYEAQ in the germline V gene. The V gene end was trimmed by 1 base and the J gene end by 2 bases; junction bases not matched to a gene: 4. There are 15 residues in the CDR3. The CDR3 loop reads CASSLDPGQAYEQYF. CDR3 bases: TGTGCCAGCAGCTTAGATCCGGGACAGGCCTACGAGCAGTACTTC.

The rearrangement joins TRBV2 to TRBJ2-5, with 10 bases fitting TRBD2. This CDR3 is built from 18 residues. Germline CDR1 and CDR2: SNHLY and FYNNEI. Trimming cost V 6 bases and J 4 bases; bases outside gene matches: 17. The CDR3 DNA is TGTGCCAGCAGCCTAAGTGCTATCCTAGCGGGGGACCGAGAGACCCAGTACTTC. Translation gives CASSLSAILAGDRETQYF.

The chain couples TRBV28 to TRBJ1-1, with 7 nucleotides matching TRBD1. The CDR3 contains 15 residues. Unmatched junction bases numbered 6, after V lost 5 bases and J lost 0 bases. Germline V gene data show CDR1 as MDHEN and CDR2 as SYDVKM. CDR3 residues: CASSTTGVMNTEAFF. For the CDR3, the DNA is TGTGCCAGCAGTACCACAGGGGTCATGAACACTGAAGCTTTCTTT.

The chain combines TRBV23-1 with TRBJ2-5; 11 bases fit TRBD1. TRBV23-1 is marked as an open reading frame, function uncertain. V was pared by 0 bases and J by 3 bases, with 3 bases of the junction left unmatched. CDR3 size: 16 residues. The CDR3: CASSQSDRGREETQYF. The CDR3 DNA sequence: TGCGCCAGCAGTCAATCGGACAGGGGGCGAGAAGAGACCCAGTACTTC.

J is TRBJ1-3 and V is TRBV12-5; TRBD1 is a possible D gene (5 bases). The V gene lost 9 bases and the J gene lost 6 bases, with 18 bases spanning the gap. This CDR3 comprises 14 residues. Germline CDR1 LGHNT, CDR2 FRNRAP. The CDR3 DNA sequence: TGTGCTAGCGGGATGCAGGGAGGCGAAAACACCATATATTTT. It encodes CASGMQGGENTIYF. The variable domain in full, with the rest retrieved from reference TRBV12-5 and TRBJ1-3, is DARVTQTPRHKVTEMGQEVTMRCQPILGHNTVFWYRQTMMQGLELLAYFRNRAPLDDSGMPKDRFSAEMPDATLATLKIQPSEPRDSAVYFCASGMQGGENTIYFGEGSWLTVV.